This T cell receptor (beta chain) was captured by sequencing in a study of OX40 agonist ivuxolimab in advanced cancers. Whole-study results and caveats: The specificity for antigen of the expanded peripheral T cells was not determined. Clones of CD4+ and CD8+ blood T cells grew by week 6 at doses of 0.1 to 3.0 mg/kg.

To note about this clone: What it recognizes is unknown.

Systemic immunosuppression or a history of autoimmune disease excluded patients. This CDR3 is built from 15 residues. CDR1 and CDR2 (germline): MNHNY, SVGAGI (reference sequence). The junction had 13 bases not matched to a gene; V was cut back by 5 bases and J by 8 bases. TCRdb's table, derived via immunoSEQ multiplex PCR, lists solely in-frame clones and lacks some. This sample has fewer than 80,000 clones, with around 86% found just once. This rearrangement joins TRBV6-6 to TRBJ1-2, with 8 bases aligning to TRBD1. This receptor was identified in an adult with an advanced solid tumor such as melanoma, head and neck, liver or kidney cancer. Sequencing used CD4+ or CD8+ T cells sorted from blood, obtained in a trial of the OX40 agonist ivuxolimab. The CDR3 DNA follows: TGTGCCAGCAGTCGGGACAGGTCTTTTGGGGGGGGCTACACCTTC. As protein: CASSRDRSFGGGYTF.